These 11 T cell receptor beta chains share one sample of origin, sequenced in a study of shared clonotypes between healthy human individuals. The protocol was immunoSEQ multiplex PCR, while the TCRdb copy is restricted to in-frame clones and leaves out a portion. The sample lists some 2,400,000 clones; roughly 95% were seen once. Material: naive CD4+ T cells sorted from blood. Subset specified: CD45RA+ positively selected. These receptors were collected from a young man in good health.

This clone was counted a single time. The chain carries TRBV4-1 and TRBJ1-5, with 8 bases identical to TRBD1. Trimming at V came to 4 bases and at J to 7 bases, leaving 24 bases not matched to a gene. Germline loops: CDR1 MGHRA, CDR2 YSYEKL. The CDR3 runs 20 residues. Here the CDR3 reads CASSPAPGTGDFHRRQPQHF. As DNA, the CDR3 is TGCGCCAGCAGCCCCGCCCCCGGGACAGGCGACTTCCACCGGAGGCAGCCCCAGCATTTT.

The rearrangement uses TRBV7-2 and TRBJ2-2, with D tentatively TRBD2 (5 bases). The CDR3 totals 16 residues. The germline CDR1 and CDR2 sequences are SGHTA and FQGNSA. Trimming pared 0 bases from V and 1 base from J, leaving 9 bases between. The CDR3 spells CASSLAGVMNTGELFF. In DNA form, the CDR3 reads TGTGCCAGCAGCTTAGCCGGGGTAATGAACACCGGGGAGCTGTTTTTT.

This clone was counted only a few times. The rearrangement uses TRBV25-1 and TRBJ1-6; D might be TRBD1 (5 bases). The germline V gene has CDR1 MGHDK and CDR2 SYGVNS. V lost 5 bases and J 14 bases, leaving 13 bases between the germline ends. The CDR3 sequence is 12 residues long. This CDR3 is CASSTGLVALHF. The CDR3 nucleotides read TGTGCCAGCAGTACGGGACTGGTGGCCCTCCACTTT.

This clone was counted a single time. The gene calls are TRBV4-1 and TRBJ1-4; TRBD1 aligns across 7 bases. This CDR3 has 14 residues. Looked up from germline, CDR1 is MGHRA and CDR2 is YSYEKL. V lost 8 bases and J lost 5; bases outside the gene matches: 8. This CDR3 is CASRNRGRNEKLFF. The DNA for the CDR3 is TGCGCCAGCCGAAACAGGGGTAGGAATGAAAAACTGTTTTTT.

The rearrangement uses TRBV7-9 and TRBJ2-1; 8 bases are a match to TRBD2. Trimming removed 4 bases from V and 5 bases from J; junction bases left unmatched: 7. The CDR3 consists of 15 residues. The germline V gene encodes CDR1 SEHNR and CDR2 FQNEAQ (reference sequence). The CDR3 sequence: CASSSSGTRNNEQFF. The CDR3 DNA reads as TGTGCCAGCAGCTCATCCGGGACTAGGAACAATGAGCAGTTCTTC.

The CDR3 DNA reads as TGTGCCAGCAGTGCGGTCCAGGGCACCTATGGCTACACCTTC. Protein product: CASSAVQGTYGYTF. The chain has TRBV6-1 and TRBJ1-2, with D maybe TRBD1 (5 bases). Between the trimmed V and J ends, which lost 4 bases and 4 bases, there was a span of 13 bases. This CDR3 is built from 14 residues. Germline V gene data show CDR1 as MNHNS and CDR2 as SASEGT.

The chain uses TRBV5-6 and TRBJ2-5, with 11 bases fitting TRBD1. The germline V gene encodes CDR1 SGHDT and CDR2 YYEEEE. The CDR3 is 15 residues long. V was pared by 4 bases and J by 5 bases, with 7 bases of the junction left unmatched. The CDR3: CASSPDRGLLETQYF. CDR3 bases: TGTGCCAGCAGCCCGGACAGGGGGCTTTTGGAGACCCAGTACTTC.

Worth noting for this clone: Other DNA sequences in the sample encode the same CDR3. The V gene is TRBV5-1, the J gene TRBJ1-2; D is unclear. In germline, CDR1 is SGHRS, CDR2 YFSETQ. The CDR3 sequence is 13 residues long. Trimming shortened V by 0 bases and J by 1 base, and 4 bases separated the two germline ends. This CDR3 reads CASSLELNYGYTF. The CDR3 nucleotides read TGCGCCAGCAGCTTGGAACTTAACTATGGCTACACCTTC.

The CDR3 DNA sequence: TGTGCCAGCAGCCAGGGGACTAGCGGGCTACCTGAGCAGTTCTTC. Its protein product is CASSQGTSGLPEQFF. The chain uses TRBV4-2 and TRBJ2-1, with TRBD2 matching 12 bases. In germline, CDR1 is LGHNA, CDR2 YNFKEQ. The CDR3 totals 15 residues. V shed 3 bases, J shed 9 bases, and the junction held 6 bases outside the gene matches.

V is TRBV30 and J is TRBJ1-5; no clear D gene. CDR1 is GTSNPN and CDR2 is SVGIG in the germline V gene (reference sequence). This CDR3 contains 12 residues. Trimming cost V 2 bases and J 4 bases, with 6 bases left between them. The CDR3 DNA sequence: TGTGCCTGGAGTCGGGAGAATCAGCCCCAGCATTTT. It encodes CAWSRENQPQHF.

V gene TRBV14 combines with J gene TRBJ1-1; D not certain. Germline loops: CDR1 SGHDN, CDR2 FVKESK. The CDR3 is made up of 12 amino acids. The V and J ends lost 2 bases and 4 bases respectively, with 5 bases between them. The CDR3 sequence is CASSQIPTEAFF. In DNA, the CDR3 is TGTGCCAGCAGCCAAATCCCCACTGAAGCTTTCTTT.